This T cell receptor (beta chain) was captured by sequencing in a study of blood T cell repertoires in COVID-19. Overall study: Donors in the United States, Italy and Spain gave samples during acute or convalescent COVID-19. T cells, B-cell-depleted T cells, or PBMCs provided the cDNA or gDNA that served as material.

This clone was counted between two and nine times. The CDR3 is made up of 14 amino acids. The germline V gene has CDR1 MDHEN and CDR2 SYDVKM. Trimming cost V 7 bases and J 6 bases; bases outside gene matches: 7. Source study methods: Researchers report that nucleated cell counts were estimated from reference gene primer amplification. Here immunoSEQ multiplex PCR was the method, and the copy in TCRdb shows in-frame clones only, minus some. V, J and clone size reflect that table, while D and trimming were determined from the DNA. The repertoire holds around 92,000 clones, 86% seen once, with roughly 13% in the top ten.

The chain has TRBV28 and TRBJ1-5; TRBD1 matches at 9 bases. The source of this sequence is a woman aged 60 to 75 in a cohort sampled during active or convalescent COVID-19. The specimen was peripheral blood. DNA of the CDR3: TGTGCCAGCATTAAACAGGGGGCGGTTCAGCCCCAGCATTTT. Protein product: CASIKQGAVQPQHF.